The 20 T cell receptor beta chains below were found in one sample sequenced in a study of T cell clonality in common variable immunodeficiency. Repertoires were generated with immunoSEQ multiplex PCR, while TCRdb's copy carries only in-frame clones and drops some. Singletons are absent from the sample, which has around 45,000 clones. What was sequenced was peripheral blood mononuclear cells. The source is a person between 18 and 75 years old in good health.

At least ten counts were recorded for this clone. The CDR3 end is not reached by the read, which stops 3 residues before it; the germline J gene fills it in. The V call is TRBV18, the J call TRBJ1-1, with D perhaps TRBD1 (6 bases). The germline V and J ends were trimmed by 4 bases and 0 bases, with 15 bases remaining between them. This CDR3 has 16 residues. Germline V gene sequence: CDR1 KGHSH, CDR2 LQKENI. The sequenced CDR3 bases are TGTGCCAGCTCACAGCAGGCAGGGGAGGTGAACACTGAA. Translating it yields CASSQQAGEVNTE. The whole CDR3 region reads CASSQQAGEVNTEAFF.

This clone appeared many times. Sequencing ends 3 residues short of the CDR3 end; the germline J gene provides the rest. The rearrangement joins TRBV7-6 to TRBJ2-1; TRBD2 matches 7 bases. Per germline, CDR1 SGHVS and CDR2 FNYEAQ. The CDR3 consists of 15 residues. With V trimmed by 4 bases and J by 3 bases, 6 bases remained unmatched. CDR3 in amino acids: CASSSRENLYNEQFF. The CDR3 bases that were read are TGTGCCAGCAGCTCGCGGGAGAACCTCTACAATGAG.

This clone was detected many times. The CDR3 end lies 3 residues beyond the end of the read and is filled in from the germline J gene. The rearrangement uses TRBV24-1 and TRBJ1-2, with D unclear. The CDR3 is 12 amino acids. Germline CDR1 is KGHDR and CDR2 is SFDVKD. Deletions cut 4 bases from V and 2 bases from J, with 4 bases between. The DNA read from the CDR3 is TGTGCCACCAGTGACAGAAACTATGGC. Amino acid sequence: CATSDRNYG. The full CDR3 protein is CATSDRNYGYTF.

This clone has more than one count but fewer than ten. Read coverage stops 3 residues before the CDR3 terminus; the germline J gene supplies the remainder. The chain links TRBV25-1 to TRBJ2-1; D gene ambiguous. The CDR3 totals 12 residues. V dropped 3 bases and J dropped 9 bases, with 9 bases sitting between them. CDR1 and CDR2 (germline): MGHDK, SYGVNS. The part of the CDR3 DNA that was read is TGTGCCAGCAGTGATCAGCGAGGTGAG. This translates into CASSDQRGE. The whole CDR3 reads CASSDQRGEQFF.

This clone was seen repeatedly, ten times or more. Coverage ceases 3 residues before the CDR3 finishes, and the germline J gene fills in the end. J is TRBJ2-1 and V is TRBV7-9; the D is unclear. The germline V gene has CDR1 SEHNR and CDR2 FQNEAQ (reference sequence). V was trimmed by 11 bases and J by 5 bases, leaving 13 bases between them. The CDR3 is 12 residues long. This chain's CDR3 is CAVQGHNNEQFF. The CDR3 DNA, read in part, is TGTGCCGTTCAAGGGCATAACAATGAG.

Many counts were recorded for this clone. The CDR3 bases that were read are TGCGCCAGCAGCACTCAGGGCTCCGGGACTAGTTTGGATGAG. The encoded protein is CASSTQGSGTSLDE. The entire CDR3 protein reads CASSTQGSGTSLDEQFF. This chain joins TRBV5-1 and TRBJ2-1; 8 nucleotides match TRBD2. The read comes to an end 3 residues before the CDR3 does, leaving the germline J gene to fill in the end. The germline V gene has CDR1 SGHRS and CDR2 YFSETQ. The CDR3 runs to 17 residues. Trimming removed 4 bases from V and 8 bases from J; junction bases left unmatched: 17. The whole variable domain, remainder taken from reference TRBV5-1 and TRBJ2-1, is KAGVTQTPRYLIKTRGQQVTLSCSPISGHRSVSWYQQTPGQGLQFLFEYFSETQRNKGNFPGRFSGRQFSNSRSEMNVSTLELGDSALYLCASSTQGSGTSLDEQFFGPGTRLTVL.

This clone has at least ten counts. Sequencing ends 3 residues short of the CDR3 end; the germline J gene provides the rest. This chain joins TRBV5-6 and TRBJ1-6, with 7 nucleotides matching TRBD1. The CDR3 covers 14 residues. V was pared by 4 bases and J by 10 bases, with 8 bases of the junction left unmatched. CDR1 is SGHDT, CDR2 YYEEEE, per germline. CDR3 sequence: CASSTGQVYSPLHF. CDR3 DNA (partial): TGTGCCAGCAGCACCGGACAGGTTTACTCACCC.

This clone was seen at least ten times. The DNA read from the CDR3 is TGTGCCACCAGTGATGGGGGGAGGGGCGATGAG. This sequence encodes CATSDGGRGDE. The entire CDR3 reads CATSDGGRGDEQFF. The V and J genes are TRBV24-1 and TRBJ2-1; 7 nucleotides match TRBD2. The read ends 3 residues before the CDR3 terminus; that terminus is restored from the germline J gene. The CDR3 totals 14 residues. Germline V gene data show CDR1 as KGHDR and CDR2 as SFDVKD. The junction had 6 bases not matched to a gene; V was cut back by 3 bases and J by 8 bases.

This clone was observed a handful of times. The DNA ends 3 residues before the CDR3 does, and the rest of the CDR3 is filled in from the germline J gene. The genes are TRBV7-9 and TRBJ1-2; a possible D gene is TRBD1 (5 bases). Germline-derived CDR1 and CDR2 are SEHNR and FQNEAQ (reference sequence). This CDR3 has 15 residues. CDR3 region: CASSLIAGPTDTYTF. The DNA read from the CDR3 is TGTGCCAGCAGTTTGATAGCGGGACCCACAGATACC.

Regarding this clone: This likely came from a read error, as a far larger clone is one base away. The read falls 3 residues short of the CDR3 end, and the missing part is taken from the germline J gene. The genes are TRBV6-1 and TRBJ1-2; 9 bases align to TRBD1. The CDR3 runs 14 residues. Germline V CDR1 and CDR2: MNHNS, SASEGT. CDR3 bases read: TGTGGCAGCAGTGATCACAGGGGGCGCGATGGC. Its protein is CGSSDHRGRDG. The whole CDR3 sequence is CGSSDHRGRDGYTF.

In this sample, this clone turned up many times. The DNA ends 3 residues before the CDR3 does, and the rest of the CDR3 is filled in from the germline J gene. The chain employs TRBV5-4 and TRBJ2-5; possible D gene TRBD2, 7 bases. The CDR3 extends over 15 amino acids. Trimming removed 3 bases from V and 5 bases from J, with 17 bases in between. Germline loops: CDR1 SGHNT, CDR2 YYREEE (reference sequence). The CDR3 sequence is CASSSEGGRFETQYF. Incomplete CDR3 DNA: TGTGCCAGCAGCTCCGAGGGGGGGCGGTTTGAGACC.

This clone was observed many times. The CDR3 end falls 3 residues outside the read, so it is completed with the germline J gene. The J gene is TRBJ2-5, the V gene TRBV13; D gene uncertain. There are 14 residues in the CDR3. CDR1 is PRHDT and CDR2 is FYEKMQ in the germline V gene (reference sequence). V was cut by 0 bases and J by 3 bases, with 8 bases left in between. CDR3 DNA (partial): TGTGCCAGCAGCTTAGGAACAGAAGAAGAGACC. This translates into CASSLGTEEET. The full CDR3 sequence reads CASSLGTEEETQYF. Supplemented by reference TRBV13 and TRBJ2-5, the full variable domain reads AAGVIQSPRHLIKEKRETATLKCYPIPRHDTVYWYQQGPGQDPQFLISFYEKMQSDKGSIPDRFSAQQFSDYHSELNMSSLELGDSALYFCASSLGTEEETQYFGPGTRLLVL.

This clone was found many times. The CDR3 goes on 3 residues after the read ends, and that part is filled in from the germline J gene. The V call is TRBV20-1, the J call TRBJ1-5; no clear D. The CDR3 spans 14 residues. Germline CDR1 and CDR2: DFQATT and SNEGSKA (reference sequence). Trimming shortened V by 6 bases and J by 9 bases, and 21 bases separated the two germline ends. CDR3 sequence reads: CSARPKGTMRPQHF. CDR3 bases read: TGCAGTGCCAGGCCGAAGGGCACGATGAGGCCC.

Notes on this clone: A single base separates this from a much larger clone, so it may be a read error. The CDR3 is cut off 3 residues early in the read; its end comes from the germline J gene. This rearrangement joins TRBV20-1 to TRBJ2-7; possible D gene TRBD2, 6 bases. Trimming shortened V by 6 bases and J by 5 bases, and 11 bases separated the two germline ends. The germline gives CDR1 DFQATT, CDR2 SNEGSKA (reference sequence). The CDR3 totals 11 residues. Partial CDR3 DNA: TGCAGTGCCTGGGGGGACCACGAG. It yields the protein CSAWGDHE. The whole CDR3 sequence reads CSAWGDHEQYF.

This clone was detected many times. The read is 3 residues too short to cover the CDR3 end, so that end is filled in from the germline J gene. V is TRBV5-1 and J is TRBJ1-6; D is perhaps TRBD1 (6 bases). CDR1 is SGHRS and CDR2 is YFSETQ in the germline V gene. The CDR3 sequence is 15 residues long. The germline V and J ends were trimmed by 1 base and 10 bases, with 15 bases remaining between them. Partial CDR3 DNA: TGCGCCAGCAGCTTGACGGGGGGCCTGGTGTCACCC. It codes for CASSLTGGLVSP. The whole CDR3 sequence reads CASSLTGGLVSPLHF.

In its sample, this clone was seen a few times. The observed sequence ends 3 residues before the CDR3 terminus, with the missing tail filled in from the germline J gene. The chain employs TRBV10-2 and TRBJ1-1; a possible D gene is TRBD1 (6 bases). From germline, CDR1 is WSHSY and CDR2 SAAADI. This CDR3 contains 13 residues. The CDR3 DNA, read in part, is TGCGCCAGCACTTCTACAGGGAAAAAGGAA. It yields the protein CASTSTGKKE. The entire CDR3 is CASTSTGKKEAFF.

At least ten counts were recorded for this clone. Sequencing ends 3 residues short of the CDR3 end; the germline J gene provides the rest. The rearrangement uses TRBV2 and TRBJ2-1; D gene unclear. V was clipped by 3 bases and J by 2 bases, with 5 bases between them. In germline, CDR1 is SNHLY, CDR2 FYNNEI. There are 13 residues in the CDR3. CDR3: CASSDWPYNEQFF. CDR3 bases read: TGTGCCAGCAGTGACTGGCCCTACAATGAG. The full variable domain, completed using reference TRBV2 and TRBJ2-1, is EPEVTQTPSHQVTQMGQEVILRCVPISNHLYFYWYRQILGQKVEFLVSFYNNEISEKSEIFDDQFSVERPDGSNFTLKIRSTKLEDSAMYFCASSDWPYNEQFFGPGTRLTVL.

Many counts were recorded for this clone. The read ends 3 residues early relative to the CDR3; the germline J gene fills the gap. The gene calls are TRBV28 and TRBJ2-1, with a possible D match to TRBD2 (6 bases). Trimming shortened V by 6 bases and J by 7 bases, and 19 bases separated the two germline ends. The CDR3 is 15 residues long. The germline CDR1 and CDR2 sequences are MDHEN and SYDVKM. CDR3 in amino acids: CASRSSGVGGNEQFF. The sequenced CDR3 bases are TGTGCCAGCAGATCCTCGGGAGTTGGGGGGAATGAG.

This clone was counted at least ten times. The read gets to within 3 residues of the CDR3 end, and the germline J gene fills in the rest. V usage is TRBV13 and J usage is TRBJ2-7; TRBD1 might be the D (6 bases). Between the trimmed V and J ends, which lost 6 bases and 0 bases, there was a span of 9 bases. The germline CDR1 and CDR2 sequences are PRHDT and FYEKMQ (reference sequence). There are 13 residues in the CDR3. The CDR3 DNA, read in part, is TGTGCCAGCAGGGACAGTGACTCCTACGAG. Its protein product is CASRDSDSYE. The whole CDR3 region reads CASRDSDSYEQYF.

This clone was recorded many times. Read coverage stops 3 residues before the CDR3 terminus; the germline J gene supplies the remainder. V usage is TRBV19 and J usage is TRBJ1-1, with TRBD1 as a possible D gene (5 bases). The germline V and J ends were trimmed by 1 base and 2 bases, with 14 bases remaining between them. Germline CDR1 and CDR2: LNHDA and SQIVND (reference sequence). CDR3 length: 16 residues. The CDR3 region is CASSIGASWGNTEAFF. The covered CDR3 bases are TGTGCCAGTAGTATAGGGGCTTCTTGGGGCAACACTGAA.